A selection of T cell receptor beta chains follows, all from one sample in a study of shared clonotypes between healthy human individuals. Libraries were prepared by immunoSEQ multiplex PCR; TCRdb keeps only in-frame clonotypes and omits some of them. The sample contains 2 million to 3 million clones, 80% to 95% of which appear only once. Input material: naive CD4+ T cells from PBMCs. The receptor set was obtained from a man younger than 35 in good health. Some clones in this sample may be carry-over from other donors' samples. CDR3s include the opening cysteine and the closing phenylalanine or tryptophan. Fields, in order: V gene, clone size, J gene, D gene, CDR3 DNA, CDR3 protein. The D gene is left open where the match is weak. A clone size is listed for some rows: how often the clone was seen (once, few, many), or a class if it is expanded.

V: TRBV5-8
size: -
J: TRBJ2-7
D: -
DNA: TGTGCCAGCAGCTTGTCTAGGACAGACTACGAGCAGTACTTC
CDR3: CASSLSRTDYEQYF

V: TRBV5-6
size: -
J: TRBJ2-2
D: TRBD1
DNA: TGTGCCAGCAGCTTGGTTTTAGGGACAGGACAAACCGGGGAGCTGTTTTTT
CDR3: CASSLVLGTGQTGELFF

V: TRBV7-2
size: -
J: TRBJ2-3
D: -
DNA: TGTGCCAGCAGCTTAAGGAGCGGGACACCAGATACGCAGTATTTT
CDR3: CASSLRSGTPDTQYF

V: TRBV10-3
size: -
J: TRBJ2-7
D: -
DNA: TGTGCCATCAGTGAGTCACAGGGGAGGGAGCAGTACTTC
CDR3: CAISESQGREQYF

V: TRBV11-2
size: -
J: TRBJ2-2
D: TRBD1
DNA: TGTGCCAGCAGCTTTGGAGCCGACAGGGCGAACACCGGGGAGCTGTTTTTT
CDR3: CASSFGADRANTGELFF

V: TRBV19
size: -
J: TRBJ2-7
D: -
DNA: TGTGCCAGTAGTATTACAGGGTACGATAACTACGAGCAGTACTTC
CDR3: CASSITGYDNYEQYF

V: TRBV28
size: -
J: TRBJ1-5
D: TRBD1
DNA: TGTGCCAGCAGTTTTCGGACAGGGGGCGTTCAGCCCCAGCATTTT
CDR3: CASSFRTGGVQPQHF

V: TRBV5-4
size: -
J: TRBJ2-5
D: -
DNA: TGTGCCAGCAGCTTGGATGAGAGGTCAGAGACCCAGTACTTC
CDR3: CASSLDERSETQYF

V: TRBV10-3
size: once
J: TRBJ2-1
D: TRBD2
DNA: TGTGCCATCGGAGATACTAGCGGGAGTAAGGGTGAGCAGTTCTTC
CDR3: CAIGDTSGSKGEQFF

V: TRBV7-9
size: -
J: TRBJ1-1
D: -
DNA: TGTGCCTCTATTAGGGGGGGTGACAACACTGAAGCTTTCTTT
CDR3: CASIRGGDNTEAFF

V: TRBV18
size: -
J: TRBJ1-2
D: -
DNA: TGTGCCAGCTCACCGGCGGCCCTCCCGGAGGATGGCTACACCTTC
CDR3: CASSPAALPEDGYTF

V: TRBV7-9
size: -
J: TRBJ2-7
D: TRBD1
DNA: TGTGCCAGCAGCTCCATCCGGGACAGATCCTACGAGCAGTACTTC
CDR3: CASSSIRDRSYEQYF

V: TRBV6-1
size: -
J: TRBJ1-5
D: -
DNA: TGTGCCAGCAGGGGATTGGACAGTAGCAATCAGCCCCAGCATTTT
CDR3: CASRGLDSSNQPQHF

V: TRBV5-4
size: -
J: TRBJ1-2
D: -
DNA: TGTGCCAGCAGCTTGAGTTGGTATGGCTACACCTTC
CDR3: CASSLSWYGYTF

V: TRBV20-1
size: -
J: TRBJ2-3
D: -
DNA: TGCAGTGCTACAGATACGCAGTATTTT
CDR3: CSATDTQYF

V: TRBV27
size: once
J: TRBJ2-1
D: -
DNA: TGTGCCAGCAGTTCTAGAGGAGGGGACTACAATGAGCAGTTCTTC
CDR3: CASSSRGGDYNEQFF

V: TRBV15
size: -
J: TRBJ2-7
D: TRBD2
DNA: TGTGCCACCAGCAGAGCCTTAGCGGGAGGGCTTGACGAGCAGTACTTC
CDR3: CATSRALAGGLDEQYF

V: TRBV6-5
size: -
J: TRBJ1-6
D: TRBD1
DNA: TGTGCCAGCAGTGGACAGGGAAGACGGTCACCCCTCCACTTT
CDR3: CASSGQGRRSPLHF

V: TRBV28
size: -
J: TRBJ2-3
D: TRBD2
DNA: TGTGCCAGCAGCCGTACGGGAGGCTCCACAGATACGCAGTATTTT
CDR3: CASSRTGGSTDTQYF

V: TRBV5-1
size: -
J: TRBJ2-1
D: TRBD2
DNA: TGCGCCAGCAGGTTAGCGGGAGGGAGCTCCTACAATGAGCAGTTCTTC
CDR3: CASRLAGGSSYNEQFF

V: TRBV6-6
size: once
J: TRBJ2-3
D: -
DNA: TGTGCCAGCAGTTACTCGGGCGGGGACACAGATACGCAGTATTTT
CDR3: CASSYSGGDTDTQYF